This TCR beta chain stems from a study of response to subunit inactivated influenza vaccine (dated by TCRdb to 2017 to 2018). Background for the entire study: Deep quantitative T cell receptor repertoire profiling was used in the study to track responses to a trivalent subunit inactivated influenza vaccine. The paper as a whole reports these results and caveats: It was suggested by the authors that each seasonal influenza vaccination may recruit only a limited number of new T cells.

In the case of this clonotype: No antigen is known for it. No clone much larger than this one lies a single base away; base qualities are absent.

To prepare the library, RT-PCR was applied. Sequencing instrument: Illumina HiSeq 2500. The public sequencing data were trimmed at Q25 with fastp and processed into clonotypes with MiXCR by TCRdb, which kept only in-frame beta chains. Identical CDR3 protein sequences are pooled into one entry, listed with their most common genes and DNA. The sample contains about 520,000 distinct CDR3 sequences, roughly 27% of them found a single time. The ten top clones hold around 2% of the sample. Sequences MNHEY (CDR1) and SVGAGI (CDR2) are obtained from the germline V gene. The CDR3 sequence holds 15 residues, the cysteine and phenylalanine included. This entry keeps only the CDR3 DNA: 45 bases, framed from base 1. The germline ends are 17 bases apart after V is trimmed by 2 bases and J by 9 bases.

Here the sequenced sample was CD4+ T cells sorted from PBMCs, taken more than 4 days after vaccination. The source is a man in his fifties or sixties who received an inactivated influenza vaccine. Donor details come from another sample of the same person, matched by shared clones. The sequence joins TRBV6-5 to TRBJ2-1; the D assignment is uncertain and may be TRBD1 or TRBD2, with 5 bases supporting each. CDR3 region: CASSYRGREGSEQFF. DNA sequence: TGTGCCAGCAGTTACCGGGGACGCGAAGGGAGTGAGCAGTTCTTC.